The 5 T cell receptor beta chains below all came from one sample that was sequenced in a study of T cells after yellow fever vaccination. TCRdb called the 5' RACE reads again in MiXCR, with one record for every CDR3 protein. The table lists over 300,000 distinct CDR3 sequences, roughly 4.3% of them singletons. This specimen consisted of PBMCs, obtained 5 days after the yellow fever booster vaccination. These receptors all come from a man younger than 35 who received the YFV17D yellow fever vaccine.

Ten or more counts support this clonotype. An end of the junction differs from the germline gene, which may be a read error. The chain couples TRBV5-1 to TRBJ2-3, with TRBD2 as a possible D gene (5 bases). There are 13 residues in the CDR3. CDR1 and CDR2 from the germline V gene are SGHRS and YFSETQ. The CDR3 here is CASSLDREDTQYF. Here the CDR3 DNA reads TGTGCCAGCAGCTTAGATAGGGAGGATACGCAGTATTTT.

The rearrangement joins TRBV27 to TRBJ2-3; TRBD2 might be the D (5 bases). Between the trimmed V and J ends, which lost 4 bases and 0 bases, there was a span of 14 bases. The germline V gene encodes CDR1 MNHEY and CDR2 SMNVEV (reference sequence). The CDR3 runs to 16 residues. DNA of the CDR3: TGTGCCAGCAGTTCCCGGACTTCTGCTAGCACAGATACGCAGTATTTT. This codes for CASSSRTSASTDTQYF.

This clonotype was counted many times. The V and J genes are TRBV6-5 and TRBJ2-7; 9 bases agree with TRBD1. CDR3 length: 14 residues. From germline, CDR1 is MNHEY and CDR2 SVGAGI. After removal of 5 bases from V and 7 bases from J, the junction contained 9 bases not matched to a gene. CDR3 sequence: CASSPGQGVGEQYV. The CDR3 region has the DNA TGTGCCAGCAGTCCGGGACAGGGAGTGGGAGAGCAGTACGTC.

Only a few counts were recorded for this clonotype. V usage is TRBV20-1 and J usage is TRBJ2-1; 8 nucleotides line up with TRBD2. J gave up 1 base and V 4 bases, and 0 bases lay outside the gene matches. The CDR3 contains 13 residues. Germline lookup yields CDR1 DFQATT and CDR2 SNEGSKA (reference sequence). The CDR3 DNA sequence: TGCAGTGCTAAGCGGGGGTCCTACAATGAGCAGTTCTTC. Translation gives CSAKRGSYNEQFF.

V gene TRBV6-5 combines with J gene TRBJ1-5, with D tentatively TRBD1 (6 bases). Trimming removed 7 bases from V and 10 bases from J, with 20 bases in between. Germline lookup yields CDR1 MNHEY and CDR2 SVGAGI. The CDR3 loop spans 14 amino acids. CDR3 sequence (DNA): TGTGCCAGCATTAGCCGACAGGCGGTACGACCCCAGCATTTT. Translated: CASISRQAVRPQHF.